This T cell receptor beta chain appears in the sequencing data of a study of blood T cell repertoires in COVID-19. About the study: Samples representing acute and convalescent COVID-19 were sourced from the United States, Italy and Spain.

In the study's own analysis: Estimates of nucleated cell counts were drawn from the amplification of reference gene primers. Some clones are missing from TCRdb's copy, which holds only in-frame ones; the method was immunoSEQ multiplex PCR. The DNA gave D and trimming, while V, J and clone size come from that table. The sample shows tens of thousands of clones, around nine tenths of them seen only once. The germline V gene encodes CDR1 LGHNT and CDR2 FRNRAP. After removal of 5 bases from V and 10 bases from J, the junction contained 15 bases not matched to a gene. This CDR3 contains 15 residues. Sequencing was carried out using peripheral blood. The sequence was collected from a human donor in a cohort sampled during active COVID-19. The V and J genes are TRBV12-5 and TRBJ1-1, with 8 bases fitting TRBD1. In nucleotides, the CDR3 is TGTGCTAGTGGTATAGAATACCAGGGGGCTTTGGTAGCTTTCTTT. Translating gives CASGIEYQGALVAFF.